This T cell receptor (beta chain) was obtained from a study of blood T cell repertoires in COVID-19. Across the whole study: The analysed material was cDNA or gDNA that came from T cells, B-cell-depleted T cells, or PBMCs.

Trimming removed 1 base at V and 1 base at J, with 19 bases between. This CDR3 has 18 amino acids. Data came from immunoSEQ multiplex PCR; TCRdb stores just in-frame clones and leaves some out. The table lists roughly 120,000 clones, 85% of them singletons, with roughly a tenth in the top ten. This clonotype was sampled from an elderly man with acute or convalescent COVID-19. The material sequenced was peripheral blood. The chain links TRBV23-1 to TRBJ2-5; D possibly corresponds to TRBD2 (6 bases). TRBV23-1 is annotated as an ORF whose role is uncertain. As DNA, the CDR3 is TGCGCCAGCAGTCAATTAGGGAGGCTAGCGCCTTGCCAAGAGACCCAGTACTTC. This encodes CASSQLGRLAPCQETQYF.